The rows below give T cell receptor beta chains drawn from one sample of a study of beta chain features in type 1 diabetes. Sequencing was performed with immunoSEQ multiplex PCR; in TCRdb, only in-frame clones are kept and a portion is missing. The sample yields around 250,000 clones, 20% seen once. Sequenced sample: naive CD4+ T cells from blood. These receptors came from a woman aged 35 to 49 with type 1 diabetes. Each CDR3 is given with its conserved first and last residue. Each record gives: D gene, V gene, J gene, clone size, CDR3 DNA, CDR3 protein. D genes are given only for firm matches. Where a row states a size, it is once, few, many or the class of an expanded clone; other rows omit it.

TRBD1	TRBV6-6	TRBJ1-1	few	TGTGCCAGCAGTTACTTTCCCGGGACAGGGAACACTGAAGCTTTCTTT	CASSYFPGTGNTEAFF
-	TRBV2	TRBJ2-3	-	TGTGCCAGCAGCTCCTATACGCAGTATTTT	CASSSYTQYF
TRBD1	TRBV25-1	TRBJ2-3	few	TGTGCCAGCAGTGACCCGACAGGGCCAGATACGCAGTATTTT	CASSDPTGPDTQYF
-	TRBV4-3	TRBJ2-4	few	TGCGCCAGCAGCCAAGAGGCGGGAAACATTCAGTACTTC	CASSQEAGNIQYF
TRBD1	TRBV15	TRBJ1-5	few	TGTGCCACCAGCAGAGGACAGGGGGCTAATCAGCCCCAGCATTTT	CATSRGQGANQPQHF
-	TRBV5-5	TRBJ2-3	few	TGTGCCAGCAGCCTGAGTGATGGAGGCACAGATACGCAGTATTTT	CASSLSDGGTDTQYF
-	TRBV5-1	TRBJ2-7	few	TGCGCCAGCAGCTCCCAGTCCTACGAGCAGTACTTC	CASSSQSYEQYF
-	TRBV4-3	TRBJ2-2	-	TGCGCCAGCAGCCAAGAACCCCCTAGAGCCGCGAACACCGGGGAGCTGTTTTTT	CASSQEPPRAANTGELFF
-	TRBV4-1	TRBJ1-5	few	TGCGCCAGCAGCCAAGTAGGAGAGGGAGGGCAGCCCCAGCATTTT	CASSQVGEGGQPQHF
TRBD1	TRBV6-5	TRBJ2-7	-	TGTGCCAGCAGTTACTCGTGGACAGGGCCCTACGAGCAGTACTTC	CASSYSWTGPYEQYF
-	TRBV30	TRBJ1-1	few	TGTGCCTGGAGTCAACAGAGGAACACTGAAGCTTTCTTT	CAWSQQRNTEAFF
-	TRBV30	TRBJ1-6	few	TGTGCCTGGAGTCCGAGGACAGATTCACCCCTCCACTTT	CAWSPRTDSPLHF
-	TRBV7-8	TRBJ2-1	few	TGTGCCAGCAGCCCAAGTTCTACCACGGGGAATGAGCAGTTCTTC	CASSPSSTTGNEQFF
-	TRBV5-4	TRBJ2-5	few	TGTGCCAGCAGCTTGAGCTACCAAGAGACCCAGTACTTC	CASSLSYQETQYF
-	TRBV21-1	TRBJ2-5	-	TGTGCCAGCAGCAACCAAACGGACAGGTTCCAAGAGACCCAGTACTTC	CASSNQTDRFQETQYF
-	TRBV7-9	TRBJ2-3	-	TGTGCCAGCAGCCCAACGGGTTATATTTCGGATACGCAGTATTTT	CASSPTGYISDTQYF
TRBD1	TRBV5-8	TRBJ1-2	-	TGTGCCAGCAGCCCGGGACAGGGGCGCAACTATGGCTACACCTTC	CASSPGQGRNYGYTF
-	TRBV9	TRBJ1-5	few	TGTGCCAGCAGCCCTTCGGGGGACGATTATCAGCCCCAGCATTTT	CASSPSGDDYQPQHF
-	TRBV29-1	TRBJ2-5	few	TGCAGCGTTTTTGGCAGTACGGAGACCCAGTACTTC	CSVFGSTETQYF
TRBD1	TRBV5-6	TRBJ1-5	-	TGTGCCAGCAGCTGGGGACAGGGGGTTCGGCAGCCCCAGCATTTT	CASSWGQGVRQPQHF
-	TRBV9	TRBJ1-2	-	TGTGCCAGCAGCCCCCAGCAGGGCCCCTTGAACACCTTC	CASSPQQGPLNTF
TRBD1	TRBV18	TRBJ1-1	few	TGTGCCAGCTCACCACTAGCAGGGGGCTGGAACACTGAAGCTTTCTTT	CASSPLAGGWNTEAFF
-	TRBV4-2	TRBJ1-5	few	TGTGCCAGCAGCCAAGATTTTGAAGGGGCAAGTCAGCCCCAGCATTTT	CASSQDFEGASQPQHF
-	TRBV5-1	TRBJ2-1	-	TGCGCCAGCAGCTTTGACAGCAATGAGCAGTTCTTC	CASSFDSNEQFF
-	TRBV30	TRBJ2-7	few	TGTGCCTGGAGTGGGGGGCTCGGCTACGAGCAGTACTTC	CAWSGGLGYEQYF
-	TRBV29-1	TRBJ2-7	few	TGCAGCGTTGATTCCGGCCACGGACTCTCCTACGAGCAGTACTTC	CSVDSGHGLSYEQYF
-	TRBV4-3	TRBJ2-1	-	TGCGCCAGCAGTAGGAGGATCAGCTCCTACAATGAGCAGTTCTTC	CASSRRISSYNEQFF
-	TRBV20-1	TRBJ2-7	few	TGCAGTGCACCCCGGGGGGCCCAGTACTTC	CSAPRGAQYF
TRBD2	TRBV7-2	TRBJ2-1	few	TGTGCCAGCAGCCCAGCCGCGGGAGATTACAATGAGCAGTTCTTC	CASSPAAGDYNEQFF
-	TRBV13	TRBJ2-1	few	TGTGCCAGCAGCTGGCGGGACTACAATGAGCAGTTCTTC	CASSWRDYNEQFF
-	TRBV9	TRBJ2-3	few	TGTGCCAGCAGCGTAGTTGGCCGCTTCACAGATACGCAGTATTTT	CASSVVGRFTDTQYF
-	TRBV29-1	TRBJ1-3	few	TGCAGCGTTGAACAGGGGGGAAACACCATATATTTT	CSVEQGGNTIYF
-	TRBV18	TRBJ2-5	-	TGTGCCAGCTCACCACCGGGCTCTGTGGAGACCCAGTACTTC	CASSPPGSVETQYF
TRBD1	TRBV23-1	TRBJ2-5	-	TGCGCCAGCAGTCAATCCAGTGACAGGGGGTTTCAAGAGACCCAGTACTTC	CASSQSSDRGFQETQYF
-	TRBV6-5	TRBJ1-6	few	TGTGCCAGCACCGGCCAGGGGTCTTCACCCCTCCACTTT	CASTGQGSSPLHF
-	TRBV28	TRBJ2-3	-	TGTGCCAGCTTAGCCGGCAGAGGACTCCACGTCCCAGATACGCAGTATTTT	CASLAGRGLHVPDTQYF
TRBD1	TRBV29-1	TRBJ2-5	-	TGCAGCGTTCGACAGGGGAAGGGAGAGACCCAGTACTTC	CSVRQGKGETQYF
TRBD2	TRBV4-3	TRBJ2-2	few	TGCGCCAGCAGCCAAGCTCCAGCGGGAGGCGATAGGGAGCTGTTTTTT	CASSQAPAGGDRELFF
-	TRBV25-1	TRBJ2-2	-	TGTGCCAGCAGTACTTGGACACCTAACACCGGGGAGCTGTTTTTT	CASSTWTPNTGELFF
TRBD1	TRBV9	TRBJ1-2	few	TGTGCCAGCAGCCCTCGGACAGGGCCCCATGGCTACACCTTC	CASSPRTGPHGYTF
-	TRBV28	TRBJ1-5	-	TGTGCCAGCAGTTTATTTATTGCAGGGATTCAGCCCCAGCATTTT	CASSLFIAGIQPQHF
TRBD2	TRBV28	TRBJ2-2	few	TGTGCCAGCAGTTTGACTAGCGGGACCGGGGAGCTGTTTTTT	CASSLTSGTGELFF
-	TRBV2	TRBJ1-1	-	TGTGCCAGCAGTGGATCGGGGGACACTGAAGCTTTCTTT	CASSGSGDTEAFF
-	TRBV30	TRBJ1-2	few	TGTGCCTGGAGTATTCCCTTAGCGGGTGGCTACACCTTC	CAWSIPLAGGYTF
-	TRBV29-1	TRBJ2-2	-	TGCAGCGCCCGGGAGCAGCCGGACACCGGGGAGCTGTTTTTT	CSAREQPDTGELFF
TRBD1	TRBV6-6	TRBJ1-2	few	TGTGCCAGCAGTCTACAGGGGAAATATGGCTACACCTTC	CASSLQGKYGYTF
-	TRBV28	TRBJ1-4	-	TGTGCCAGCACCGCCCGGGGAAATGAAAAACTGTTTTTT	CASTARGNEKLFF
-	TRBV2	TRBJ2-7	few	TGTGCCAGCACATGGGACTTCTACGAGCAGTACTTC	CASTWDFYEQYF
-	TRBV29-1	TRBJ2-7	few	TGCAGCGCCCAAAATACGGGGAACCAATACGAGCAGTACTTC	CSAQNTGNQYEQYF